Below are 14 T cell receptor beta chains sequenced from a single sample in a study of T cell changes during pregnancy in multiple sclerosis. TCRdb keeps only in-frame clones here, not all; method: immunoSEQ multiplex PCR. The sample has 100,000 or so clones, about 92% seen once. The sample here was peripheral blood, taken in the second trimester of pregnancy. Every receptor here comes from a female donor with multiple sclerosis, enrolled in a pregnancy study.

The chain couples TRBV19 to TRBJ2-5; D not resolved. CDR1 and CDR2 (germline): LNHDA, SQIVND (reference sequence). V gave up 3 bases and J gave up 7 bases, with 21 bases separating them. CDR3 length equals 16 residues. CDR3: CASSMRRFGQSGTQYF. The CDR3 DNA reads TGTGCCAGTAGTATGCGCCGCTTCGGCCAGTCAGGGACCCAGTACTTC.

This clone appeared a single time. The genes are TRBV7-9 and TRBJ2-3, with D perhaps matching TRBD2 (6 bases). V was shortened by 2 bases and J by 4 bases, with 10 bases between the two germline ends. The CDR3 has 14 amino acids. Germline V lookup: CDR1 SEHNR, CDR2 FQNEAQ (reference sequence). The chain's CDR3 is CASSLLGGADTQYF. The CDR3 DNA follows: TGTGCCAGCAGCTTATTGGGAGGCGCAGATACGCAGTATTTT. The full variable domain, in which reference TRBV7-9 and TRBJ2-3 provide the parts outside the CDR3, is DTGVSQNPRHKITKRGQNVTFRCDPISEHNRLYWYRQTLGQGPEFLTYFQNEAQLEKSRLLSDRFSAERPKGSFSTLEIQRTEQGDSAMYLCASSLLGGADTQYFGPGTRLTVL.

There are a few counts of this clone. V gene TRBV2 combines with J gene TRBJ1-1; the D is unclear. The V end lost 0 bases, the J end lost 6 bases, and 17 bases lay between the germline ends. Germline V CDR1 and CDR2: SNHLY, FYNNEI. The CDR3 spans 16 residues. CDR3 bases: TGTGCCAGCAGTGAAGCGGTTTTAATACCGCGGGCTGAAGCTTTCTTT. It codes for CASSEAVLIPRAEAFF.

This chain's CDR3 is CASSLMAGGGTQYF. CDR3 bases: TGTGCCAGCAGTTTAATGGCAGGGGGTGGGACCCAGTACTTC. The genes are TRBV27 and TRBJ2-5; 7 bases match TRBD1. Germline CDR1 is MNHEY and CDR2 is SMNVEV (reference sequence). This CDR3 has 14 amino acids. Trimming cost V 2 bases and J 7 bases; bases outside gene matches: 7.

CDR3 nucleotides: TGTGCCTGGAGTCCGAGACAGGGGGAGGCCCAGTACTTC. It is translated as CAWSPRQGEAQYF. The V gene is TRBV30, the J gene TRBJ2-5; 9 nucleotides line up with TRBD1. Germline V gene sequence: CDR1 GTSNPN, CDR2 SVGIG (reference sequence). The CDR3 length is 13 residues. V trimming: 2 bases; J trimming: 9 bases; junction bases outside the gene matches: 7.

The gene calls are TRBV18 and TRBJ1-1; 8 bases map to TRBD1. The ends lost 0 bases at V and 1 base at J; junction bases unmatched: 1. Germline assignment: CDR1 KGHSH and CDR2 LQKENI. This CDR3 is 15 amino acids long. This CDR3 is CASSPPTGANTEAFF. Written as DNA, the CDR3 is TGTGCCAGCTCACCACCGACAGGGGCGAACACTGAAGCTTTCTTT.

This chain links TRBV5-1 with TRBJ1-3; 8 bases are shared with TRBD1. CDR3 size: 18 residues. Germline assignment: CDR1 SGHRS and CDR2 YFSETQ. After removal of 2 bases from V and 0 bases from J, the junction contained 10 bases not matched to a gene. CDR3 in amino acids: CASSFLQLTGDSGNTIYF. The CDR3 nucleotides are TGCGCCAGCAGCTTCCTTCAATTGACAGGGGACTCTGGAAACACCATATATTTT.

The V and J genes are TRBV21-1 and TRBJ2-7; whether TRBD1, the table's D call, matches the DNA was not checked. TRBV21-1 is labeled a pseudogene. CDR3 length equals 18 residues. CDR3 residues: CASSKSIRDSNEIYEQYF. The CDR3 DNA follows: TGTGCCAGCAGCAAATCCATCCGGGACAGCAATGAGATCTACGAGCAGTACTTC.

This sequence joins TRBV2 and TRBJ2-7, with D tentatively TRBD2 (6 bases). Germline loops: CDR1 SNHLY, CDR2 FYNNEI. V was cut by 6 bases and J by 0 bases, with 15 bases left in between. The CDR3 spans 15 residues. CDR3 in DNA: TGTGCCAGCAGACTGGGAGGACACGTCTCCTACGAGCAGTACTTC. It yields the protein CASRLGGHVSYEQYF.

V is TRBV5-4 and J is TRBJ2-7; D remains unclear. The CDR3 contains 14 residues. Germline V gene data show CDR1 as SGHNT and CDR2 as YYREEE (reference sequence). Trimming stripped 4 bases from V and 0 bases from J, with 11 bases between. For the CDR3, the DNA is TGTGCCAGCAGCCCGACTCCTAGCTCCTACGAGCAGTACTTC. Translated, it gives CASSPTPSSYEQYF.

The chain carries TRBV5-4 and TRBJ1-1, with 10 bases that match TRBD1. V shed 4 bases and J 0 bases; nucleotides not matched to a gene: 6. The germline V gene has CDR1 SGHNT and CDR2 YYREEE (reference sequence). The CDR3 totals 16 residues. This CDR3 is CASSVDRGLMNTEAFF. The CDR3 DNA sequence: TGTGCCAGCAGCGTCGACAGGGGGCTTATGAACACTGAAGCTTTCTTT.

This chain joins TRBV5-4 and TRBJ2-7; the D is unclear. Germline V lookup: CDR1 SGHNT, CDR2 YYREEE (reference sequence). CDR3 length: 16 amino acids. Deletions cut 0 bases from V and 0 bases from J, with 13 bases between. CDR3 region: CASSLGGSLDSYEQYF. The CDR3 nucleotides read TGTGCCAGCAGCTTGGGCGGTAGTCTAGACTCCTACGAGCAGTACTTC.

The J gene is TRBJ1-1, the V gene TRBV7-2; the D is unclear. The CDR3 sequence is 13 residues long. V was pared by 4 bases and J by 4 bases, with 10 bases between. Per germline, CDR1 SGHTA and CDR2 FQGNSA. CDR3 in DNA: TGTGCCAGCAGCTGGAGGGCAGGCACTGAAGCTTTCTTT. Translation gives CASSWRAGTEAFF.

The V gene is TRBV27, the J gene TRBJ2-3; weak D call: TRBD2 (5 bases). The CDR3 runs to 14 residues. Germline CDR1 MNHEY, CDR2 SMNVEV (reference sequence). V was trimmed by 2 bases and J by 2 bases, leaving 8 bases between them. CDR3 loop: CASSLDYPTDTQYF. CDR3 nucleotide sequence: TGTGCCAGCAGTTTAGACTATCCCACAGATACGCAGTATTTT.